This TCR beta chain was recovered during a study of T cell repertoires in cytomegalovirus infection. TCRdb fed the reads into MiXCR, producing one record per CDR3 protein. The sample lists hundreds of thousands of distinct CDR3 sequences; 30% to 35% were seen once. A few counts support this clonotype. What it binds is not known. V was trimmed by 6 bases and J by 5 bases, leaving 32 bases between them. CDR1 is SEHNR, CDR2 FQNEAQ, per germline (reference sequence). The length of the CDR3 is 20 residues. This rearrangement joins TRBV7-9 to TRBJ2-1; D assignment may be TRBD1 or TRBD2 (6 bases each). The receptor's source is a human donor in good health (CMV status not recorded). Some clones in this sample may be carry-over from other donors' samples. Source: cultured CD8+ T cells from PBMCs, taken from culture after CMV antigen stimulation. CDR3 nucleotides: TGTGCCAGCAGACCAGGGGCCGCCGGGAGTCCGACACACCCACACAATGAGCAGTTCTTC. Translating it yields CASRPGAAGSPTHPHNEQFF.